These 3 T cell receptor beta chains were all obtained from the same sample, sequenced in a study of patients and donors after allogeneic stem cell transplantation. TCRdb analysed the RT-PCR reads with MiXCR anew, one entry per CDR3 protein. The profile covers 410,000 or so distinct CDR3 sequences, with 16% appearing a single time and 6.5% to 7.5% taken by the ten largest. Input material: blood, either unsorted or a sorted T cell fraction (not recorded which). The receptors originated from a human donor who was either an allogeneic HSCT recipient or a stem cell or donor lymphocyte infusion donor (not recorded which). It is not recorded whose cells these are; they may come from a transplant donor.

This clonotype has only a few counts. This may stem from a read error, because a much larger clone lies one nucleotide away. J is TRBJ2-7 and V is TRBV6-2 or TRBV6-3; no firm D call. Germline V lookup: CDR1 MNHEY, CDR2 SVGEGT. This CDR3 is 11 amino acids long. Trimming shortened V by 2 bases and J by 2 bases, and 1 base separated the two germline ends. CDR3: CASSYTYEQYF. Written as DNA, the CDR3 is TGTGCCAGCAGTTACACCTACGAGCAGTACTTC.

This clonotype turned up a few times. The chain combines TRBV6-5 with TRBJ2-4, with D possibly matching TRBD1 (6 bases). Trimming removed 3 bases at V and 3 bases at J, with 12 bases between. The V gene's germline CDR1 is MNHEY and CDR2 SVGAGI. The CDR3 has 15 amino acids. CDR3 in amino acids: CASSYSTQGKNIQYF. CDR3 coding DNA: TGTGCCAGCAGTTATAGTACACAGGGCAAAAACATTCAGTACTTC.

There are a few counts of this clonotype. The chain joins TRBV9 to TRBJ1-5; maybe TRBD1 (5 bases). Trimming took off 0 bases at V and 7 bases at J, with 11 bases between the two ends. This CDR3 spans 14 amino acids. CDR1 and CDR2 from the germline V gene are SGDLS and YYNGEE. The CDR3 reads CASSVGGYGQPQHF. For the CDR3, the DNA is TGTGCCAGCAGCGTAGGGGGGTACGGCCAGCCCCAGCATTTT.